This T cell receptor beta chain was captured by sequencing in a study of shared clonotypes between healthy human individuals (dated by TCRdb to about 2020). Study-level background: A couple of women and three men aged 18 to 49 years were included in the cohort. To estimate repertoire size and how much clonotypes are shared between individuals, the study performed deep sequencing of blood TCR repertoires from roughly five healthy adults. Per donor, three plates each were used for CD4 naive and CD4 memory, two for CD8 naive, and one for CD8 memory. To increase sequencing depth and limit assay-specific biases, TCR repertoire library preparation and sequencing were carried out by different laboratories using diverse techniques. Each donor's leukapheresis produced roughly between roughly 0.85 and 10 billion PBMCs.

For CDR1 and CDR2, the germline V gene lists LGHNA and YNFKEQ. The CDR3 numbers 15 residues from cysteine through phenylalanine. The retained sequence is limited to the CDR3, 45 bases, with the frame set at the first base. V loses 1 base at its end and J loses 7 bases; junction bases beyond the gene matches: 5. The donors were healthy, HIV-negative adults with no recently reported acute infections or vaccinations. All donors were Caucasian adults living in Nashville, Tennessee, USA. The CD8 memory samples were a combination of magnetically selected CD45RO+ cells and CCR7-negative CD45RA+ effector memory (TemRA) cells. After blood collection by leukapheresis, PBMCs were isolated using Ficoll-Histopaque density gradient centrifugation and then cryopreserved in the vapor phase of liquid nitrogen. Analytical flow cytometry was used to check the purity and quantity of each magnetically sorted T cell population. From each sorted fraction, genomic DNA was isolated and quantified by UV absorbance on a Nanodrop 2000c.

A note on this clone: The antigen it binds to is not known. No base quality information exists; no much larger clone differs at one position.

TCR CDR3 regions were amplified from genomic DNA by multiplex PCR using the deep immunoSEQ assay. Extracted genomic DNA from each cell subset was distributed evenly across all wells of several immunoSEQ 96-well plates, and each plate was treated as a replicate. Each replicate PCR for sorted subsets received about 0.2 ug genomic DNA, equal to about 30,000 T cell genomes. Purified libraries were measured with a Qubit 3.0 fluorometer, size-checked on a Bioanalyzer 2100, and measured again with the KAPA Library Quantification kit. Each immunoSEQ 96-well plate was sequenced on its own single-read 150-cycle Illumina NextSeq 550 flow cell. In the paper's pipeline: Because the immunoSEQ output held only junctional sequences and lacked quality scores, the filtering could not match the filtering applied to full-length reads. To assign V/J genes and CDR3, sequences were annotated using PyIR, a Python wrapper for IgBLAST v1.9, with IMGT germline references. Reads were removed for weak V/J assignments (E-value above 1e-6), missing CDR3, stop codons, out-of-frame junctions, or ambiguous translated residues. V3J clonotypes were defined as sequences sharing the same inferred V gene, J gene, and CDR3 amino acid sequence. Percentage overlap between repertoires was calculated by dividing the number of shared unique clonotypes by the size of the smaller repertoire. Richness of each repertoire was evaluated using RTK rarefaction, the Chao1 estimator, and Recon v2.1 estimates of unobserved clonotypes. OLGA was used to compute generation probabilities for all TCRbeta clonotypes that the gDNA method yielded from a few donors. TCRdb holds this immuneACCESS table with in-frame rearrangements only. Some clones are missing; in checked studies, unresolved V genes explain under half, and the rest has no known cause. V, J and clone size derive from that table, while D and trimming were established from the DNA sequence. The sample includes 110,000 or so clones, with around 73% observed a single time. The top ten hold around 23% of the sample.

Points the paper makes about the study in general: Sampling was limited to blood, and TCR repertoires in tissue likely differ from TCR repertoires in blood. Across four donors, about 5.2% of naive CD4, around 3.3% of naive CD8, about 2.3% of memory CD4, and about 0.44% of memory CD8 clonotypes were shared. Estimated clonotype richness was generally larger for naive than for memory subsets. Compared with non-shared clonotypes, the clonotypes found in all four sorted-subset donors had higher generation probabilities. Based on pairwise subsampling, the degree of clonotype sharing among donors was expected to be affected by sequencing depth. Rarefaction of sorted-subset datasets indicated incomplete sequencing despite the large sequencing depth. The genetic and exposure-history diversity represented was limited by the small number of donors.

This TCR was sampled from a woman in her twenties or thirties in good health. Sequencing was done on a sample of memory CD8+ T cells sorted from blood. The label giving this sample's cell subset or site can be read as: CD45RO+ cells pooled with CCR7-negative TemRA cells. The rearrangement joined TRBV4-2 to TRBJ2-1, with 9 middle bases fitting TRBD1. The CDR3 here reads CASSQVWTGENEQFF. The DNA is as follows: TGTGCCAGCAGCCAAGTATGGACAGGGGAGAATGAGCAGTTCTTC.